Below, 29 T cell receptor beta chains from the same sample are listed, as sequenced in a study of cytomegalovirus exposure and HLA in healthy donors. The PCR contained 60 Vbeta and 13 Jbeta primers. The repertoire was sequenced with immunoSEQ multiplex PCR; TCRdb's copy has only in-frame clones and lacks some. The table records about 170,000 clones, 75% to 90% of them present only once. The source material was PBMCs. These receptor sequences come from a male donor in good health and CMV-seronegative.

The V and J genes are TRBV9 and TRBJ2-6; D is undetermined. CDR3 length: 14 residues. The V gene's germline CDR1 is SGDLS and CDR2 YYNGEE. V lost 3 bases, J lost 2 bases, and 6 bases lay in between. CDR3: CASSGLTGANVLTF. The CDR3 bases are TGTGCCAGCAGCGGACTTACTGGGGCCAACGTCCTGACTTTC.

CDR3 nucleotides: TGCGCCAGCAGCGGACAGGGGGCTAATACGCAGTATTTT. It is translated as CASSGQGANTQYF. This sequence joins TRBV10-1 and TRBJ2-3; TRBD1 aligns across 11 bases. Germline CDR1 and CDR2: WNHNN and SYGVQD (reference sequence). CDR3 length equals 13 residues. Trimming took 6 bases from V and 7 from J; bases not matched to a gene: 3.

CDR3 sequence reads: CASSWRQENYEQYF. The CDR3 coding sequence is TGCGCCAGCAGCTGGCGACAGGAAAACTACGAGCAGTACTTC. V is TRBV5-1 and J is TRBJ2-7, with D perhaps TRBD1 (6 bases). V was pared by 3 bases and J by 3 bases, with 13 bases between. CDR1 is SGHRS and CDR2 is YFSETQ in the germline V gene. This CDR3 has 14 residues.

A few counts support this clone. A read error may produce the germline difference seen at one junction end. The chain uses TRBV13 and TRBJ1-5, with 12 bases identical to TRBD1. Germline V gene data show CDR1 as PRHDT and CDR2 as FYEKMQ (reference sequence). The CDR3 length is 23 residues. As DNA, the CDR3 is TGTGCCAGCACCTTAGTATCGGGACAGGGGGCGCGTTGGGGCCTTACACTCAATCAGCCCCAGCATTTT. It is translated as CASTLVSGQGARWGLTLNQPQHF.

The J gene is TRBJ2-5, the V gene TRBV18; weak D call: TRBD2 (5 bases). The tail of the sequence fits TRBJ2-7 better, so the J call may be wrong. Germline loops: CDR1 KGHSH, CDR2 LQKENI. The CDR3 extends over 16 amino acids. The CDR3 reads CASSPPSGSRPNEQYF. The CDR3 nucleotides are TGTGCCAGCTCACCACCCTCGGGGAGTAGACCTAACGAGCAGTACTTC.

CDR3 region: CASSSADRATQYF. The CDR3 DNA follows: TGTGCCAGCAGCTCAGCCGACAGGGCTACGCAGTATTTT. The V call is TRBV7-9, the J call TRBJ2-3; 7 nucleotides align to TRBD1. Germline loops: CDR1 SEHNR, CDR2 FQNEAQ (reference sequence). The CDR3 runs to 13 residues. After removal of 4 bases from V and 8 bases from J, the junction contained 6 bases not matched to a gene.

The chain uses TRBV5-1 and TRBJ2-6; TRBD1 is a possible D gene (7 bases). The length of the CDR3 is 18 residues. The germline gives CDR1 SGHRS, CDR2 YFSETQ. Trimming shortened V by 0 bases and J by 0 bases, and 13 bases separated the two germline ends. Here the CDR3 DNA reads TGCGCCAGCAGCTTGGGACAGGGACTCAGCTCTGGGGCCAACGTCCTGACTTTC. Translation: CASSLGQGLSSGANVLTF.

About this clone itself: At one of its ends the junction is not consistent with the germline gene, which may arise from a read error. This chain joins TRBV18 and TRBJ2-5; TRBD2 matches 11 bases. This CDR3 has 16 residues. Germline V gene lookup returns CDR1 KGHSH and CDR2 LQKENI. The CDR3 DNA follows: TGTGCCAGCTCCCCACTAGCGGGAGCCCGTAAAGAGACCCAGTACTTC. Translated, it gives CASSPLAGARKETQYF.

The chain combines TRBV6-6 with TRBJ2-1, with 10 bases that match TRBD2. Looked up from germline, CDR1 is MNHNY and CDR2 is SVGAGI (reference sequence). V lost 6 bases to trimming and J lost 4 bases; unmatched junction nucleotides: 3. The CDR3 consists of 14 residues. CDR3 nucleotide sequence: TGTGCCAGCAGGGGGACTAGCGTTTACAATGAGCAGTTCTTC. This codes for CASRGTSVYNEQFF.

The J gene is TRBJ2-4, the V gene TRBV6-1; 7 bases fit TRBD1. Germline lookup yields CDR1 MNHNS and CDR2 SASEGT. Losses at the gene ends were 3 bases for V and 0 bases for J; bases not matched to a gene: 8. The CDR3 runs 17 residues. CDR3 amino acids: CASSDVPGTAAKNIQYF. Here the CDR3 DNA reads TGTGCCAGCAGTGATGTTCCCGGGACAGCAGCCAAAAACATTCAGTACTTC.

The chain carries TRBV6-1 and TRBJ1-2; 8 nucleotides match TRBD1. J lost 4 bases, V lost 8 bases, and 9 bases had no gene match. The CDR3 has 14 residues. Germline V gene data show CDR1 as MNHNS and CDR2 as SASEGT. CDR3 in DNA: TGTGCCAGCGACAGGGGAGGGAGTAGCTATGGCTACACCTTC. Amino acid sequence: CASDRGGSSYGYTF.

Only one count was recorded for this clone. J is TRBJ1-4 and V is TRBV18; D uncertain. Looked up from germline, CDR1 is KGHSH and CDR2 is LQKENI. The germline V and J ends were trimmed by 3 bases and 6 bases, with 5 bases remaining between them. The CDR3 covers 12 residues. The CDR3 loop is CASSPADEKLFF. CDR3 sequence (DNA): TGTGCCAGCTCACCGGCGGATGAAAAACTGTTTTTT.

V gene TRBV4-1 combines with J gene TRBJ2-2, with TRBD1 matching over 8 bases. V trimming: 0 bases; J trimming: 5 bases; junction bases outside the gene matches: 2. Germline CDR1 reads MGHRA; CDR2 reads YSYEKL. The CDR3 extends over 15 amino acids. The CDR3 coding sequence is TGCGCCAGCAGCCAAGACAGGGGGCGGACCGGGGAGCTGTTTTTT. Residues: CASSQDRGRTGELFF.

The V call is TRBV15, the J call TRBJ1-5, with D possibly being TRBD1 (6 bases). Germline CDR1 and CDR2: LNHNV and YYDKDF (reference sequence). Trimming cost V 0 bases and J 10 bases, with 16 bases left between them. This CDR3 region has 15 residues. The CDR3 protein is CATSRDRGGSPPQHF. DNA for the CDR3: TGTGCCACCAGCAGAGATCGGGGGGGCTCTCCCCCCCAGCATTTT.

This clone was observed a handful of times. The V call is TRBV10-3, the J call TRBJ2-7; D is perhaps TRBD2 (6 bases). The CDR3 is made up of 13 amino acids. CDR1 and CDR2 from the germline V gene are ENHRY and SYGVKD. V lost 6 bases and J 2 bases, leaving 11 bases between the germline ends. The CDR3 reads CAIRTGGPYEQYF. The DNA for the CDR3 is TGTGCCATCAGGACCGGGGGACCCTACGAGCAGTACTTC.

The genes are TRBV5-5 and TRBJ2-1, with TRBD2 matching over 8 bases. V was clipped by 5 bases and J by 0 bases; unmatched bases: 16. The CDR3 is 19 residues long. Germline V gene lookup returns CDR1 SGHKS and CDR2 YYEKEE (reference sequence). The CDR3 DNA sequence: TGTGCCAGCAGTAACCTCGGGCTAGCGGGCTCGAGCTCCTACAATGAGCAGTTCTTC. Encoded protein: CASSNLGLAGSSSYNEQFF.

The chain couples TRBV2 to TRBJ2-1; D may be TRBD2 (6 bases). Germline CDR1 and CDR2: SNHLY and FYNNEI. CDR3 length: 17 residues. Trimming pared 4 bases from V and 0 bases from J, leaving 16 bases between. The CDR3 reads CASSGGTGSSSYNEQFF. CDR3 bases: TGTGCCAGCAGTGGGGGGACTGGAAGTAGCTCCTACAATGAGCAGTTCTTC.

This clone was picked up a small number of times. V and J are TRBV2 and TRBJ2-3; D possibly corresponds to TRBD2 (6 bases). In germline, CDR1 is SNHLY, CDR2 FYNNEI. The CDR3 spans 18 residues. Trimming pared 8 bases from V and 0 bases from J, leaving 24 bases between. The CDR3 sequence is CASSLGVADIFSTDTQYF. The CDR3 DNA sequence: TGTGCCAGCTCCCTTGGGGTAGCGGATATATTTAGCACAGATACGCAGTATTTT.

The chain employs TRBV27 and TRBJ2-2; 7 bases align to TRBD2. CDR1 and CDR2 from the germline V gene are MNHEY and SMNVEV (reference sequence). The CDR3 is 16 amino acids. The V gene end was trimmed by 0 bases and the J gene end by 5 bases; junction bases not matched to a gene: 6. The CDR3 sequence is CASSLSSGGLTGELFF. Written as DNA, the CDR3 is TGTGCCAGCAGTTTATCGTCGGGGGGATTGACCGGGGAGCTGTTTTTT.

V is TRBV10-1 and J is TRBJ2-7; TRBD1 matches 8 bases. This CDR3 has 16 amino acids. The trim removed 2 bases at V and 5 bases at J, leaving 11 bases unmatched. Per germline, CDR1 WNHNN and CDR2 SYGVQD (reference sequence). The CDR3 protein is CASSEDSTGARHEQYF. CDR3 DNA: TGCGCCAGCAGTGAGGATTCGACAGGGGCGCGCCACGAGCAGTACTTC.

This clone was seen once. The chain recombines TRBV19 with TRBJ1-1; D is perhaps TRBD1 (5 bases). Trimming took 4 bases from V and 0 from J, leaving 12 bases between them. CDR1 is LNHDA and CDR2 is SQIVND in the germline V gene (reference sequence). The CDR3 totals 15 residues. The CDR3 protein is CASSTPGTVNTEAFF. The CDR3 coding sequence is TGTGCCAGTAGTACTCCCGGGACTGTGAACACTGAAGCTTTCTTT.

CDR3: CASSVSGLDEKLFF. CDR3 DNA sequence: TGCGCCAGCAGTGTCTCGGGATTGGATGAAAAACTGTTTTTT. The chain employs TRBV10-2 and TRBJ1-4, with D unresolved. Germline V lookup: CDR1 WSHSY, CDR2 SAAADI. This CDR3 spans 14 amino acids. Trimming took off 4 bases at V and 6 bases at J, with 12 bases between the two ends.

There are a few counts of this clone. In DNA form, the CDR3 reads TGTGCCAGCAGCTTGGGGACTAGGGCTGTTAAGCAGTACTTC. Translation: CASSLGTRAVKQYF. The chain has TRBV7-9 and TRBJ2-7; 8 bases match TRBD2. The CDR3 contains 14 residues. Germline V CDR1 and CDR2: SEHNR, FQNEAQ (reference sequence). With 3 bases clipped from V and 8 bases from J, the junction kept 9 bases outside the gene matches. Using reference TRBV7-9 and TRBJ2-7 for the parts outside the CDR3, the full variable domain is DTGVSQNPRHKITKRGQNVTFRCDPISEHNRLYWYRQTLGQGPEFLTYFQNEAQLEKSRLLSDRFSAERPKGSFSTLEIQRTEQGDSAMYLCASSLGTRAVKQYFGPGTRLTVT.

V and J are TRBV11-2 and TRBJ1-3; 8 bases align to TRBD1. The CDR3 runs 14 residues. Germline values: CDR1 SGHAT, CDR2 FQNNGV. Germline trimming cut 5 bases from V and 3 bases from J; bases unmatched to any gene: 3. The CDR3 here is CASSPGGGGNTIYF. The CDR3 DNA follows: TGTGCCAGCAGCCCAGGGGGCGGTGGAAACACCATATATTTT.

The chain links TRBV6-6 to TRBJ2-1; D remains unclear. The V gene lost 6 bases and the J gene lost 2 bases, with 11 bases spanning the gap. Per germline, CDR1 MNHNY and CDR2 SVGAGI (reference sequence). This CDR3 is built from 14 residues. The CDR3 reads CASSRLGPYNEQFF. The CDR3 nucleotides are TGTGCCAGCAGCCGCCTGGGCCCCTACAATGAGCAGTTCTTC.

The rearrangement uses TRBV27 and TRBJ2-3, with D possibly matching TRBD1 (6 bases). V lost 6 bases, J lost 2 bases, and 12 bases lay in between. This CDR3 contains 14 residues. Germline-derived CDR1 and CDR2 are MNHEY and SMNVEV (reference sequence). CDR3 sequence (DNA): TGTGCCAGCAGCCTGGACAGAGACACAGATACGCAGTATTTT. Protein product: CASSLDRDTDTQYF.

With respect to this clone: The junction departs from germline at one end; a sequencing error may be responsible. CDR3 protein: CTSNGGGTAYEQYF. CDR3 nucleotide sequence: TGCACCAGCAACGGTGGAGGGACAGCCTACGAGCAGTACTTC. The genes are TRBV5-1 and TRBJ2-7, with D tentatively TRBD1 (7 bases). Looked up from germline, CDR1 is SGHRS and CDR2 is YFSETQ. This CDR3 has 14 residues. Full variable domain (missing parts from reference TRBV5-1 and TRBJ2-7): KAGVTQTPRYLIKTRGQQVTLSCSPISGHRSVSWYQQTPGQGLQFLFEYFSETQRNKGNFPGRFSGRQFSNSRSEMNVSTLELGDSALYLCTSNGGGTAYEQYFGPGTRLTVT.

V and J are TRBV7-2 and TRBJ1-4, with D possibly TRBD1 on 5 matching bases. V was cut by 3 bases and J by 4 bases, with 15 bases left in between. The CDR3 spans 16 residues. Germline lookup yields CDR1 SGHTA and CDR2 FQGNSA. CDR3 nucleotides: TGTGCCAGCAGCTTCGGGGCGGGGGGAAATAATGAAAAACTGTTTTTT. Its translation is CASSFGAGGNNEKLFF. Complete variable domain (other parts from reference TRBV7-2 and TRBJ1-4): GAGVSQSPSNKVTEKGKDVELRCDPISGHTALYWYRQSLGQGLEFLIYFQGNSAPDKSGLPSDRFSAERTGGSVSTLTIQRTQQEDSAVYLCASSFGAGGNNEKLFFGSGTQLSVL.

This clone has a handful of counts. V usage is TRBV4-3 and J usage is TRBJ1-1, with a possible D match to TRBD1 (6 bases). Trimming removed 0 bases at V and 2 bases at J, with 10 bases between. Germline V CDR1 and CDR2: LGHNA, YSLEER. The CDR3 spans 15 residues. CDR3 loop: CASSQDLDRNTEAFF. The CDR3 bases are TGCGCCAGCAGCCAAGATCTGGACAGAAACACTGAAGCTTTCTTT.